This T cell receptor (beta chain) was profiled in a study of T cells in Graves' hyperthyroidism and ophthalmopathy. Study-wide results and limits: Patients with ophthalmopathy were separated from those with stable hyperthyroidism by a 13 V-J model.

This clonotype was counted ten times or more. Its matching antigen is unknown. Disease lasting under 3 months, a NOSPECS grade of at least 4, and a Clinical Activity Score of at least 3 were features of the ophthalmopathy patients. It was uncontrolled infection, other autoimmune disease, pregnancy or lactation that excluded patients. Clinical symptoms, serum thyroxine and TRAb, thyroid ultrasound and orbital computed tomography were used for the diagnoses. The germline V and J ends were trimmed by 5 bases and 0 bases, with 16 bases remaining between them. This CDR3 contains 17 residues. Germline V gene lookup returns CDR1 SGHTA and CDR2 FQGNSA. Researchers took RNA transcripts and amplified the TCR beta CDR3 regions from them. During a first-round RT-PCR of the TCR CDR3, the HTBI primer set was used. Via MiXCR, TCRdb re-called the multiplex PCR reads, giving one row per CDR3 protein. The data contain about 410,000 distinct CDR3 sequences, roughly 14% of them singletons.

The sequenced sample was blood. The chain links TRBV7-2 to TRBJ2-2; D possibly matches TRBD1 or TRBD2 (5 bases each). This sequence was found in a man aged 18-30 years with Graves' ophthalmopathy. The CDR3 reads CASSPRGVGSNTGELFF. CDR3 in DNA: TGTGCCAGCAGCCCTCGGGGCGTGGGTTCGAACACCGGGGAGCTGTTTTTT.